What follows are 29 T cell receptor beta chains derived from one specimen sequenced in a study of blood T cell repertoires in COVID-19. The protocol was immunoSEQ multiplex PCR, while the TCRdb copy is restricted to in-frame clones and leaves out a portion. The sample yields over 150,000 clones, roughly 87% seen once. Sequenced: peripheral blood. The receptor source for this set is a woman between 70 and 85 years old with COVID-19, enrolled during active disease.

The CDR3, as DNA: TGTGCCAGCAGTTCGTACACAGATACGCAGTATTTT. This translates into CASSSYTDTQYF. J is TRBJ2-3 and V is TRBV6-2 or TRBV6-3, with D unresolved. CDR3 length: 12 residues. The germline V gene has CDR1 MNHEY and CDR2 SVGEGT. The V end lost 4 bases, the J end lost 2 bases, and 4 bases lay between the germline ends.

In its sample, this clone was seen once. This rearrangement joins TRBV27 to TRBJ2-7; 11 bases align to TRBD2. Germline V gives CDR1 MNHEY, CDR2 SMNVEV (reference sequence). J lost 4 bases, V lost 8 bases, and 13 bases had no gene match. The CDR3 sequence is 16 residues long. CDR3 sequence: CASQGLAGDRRYEQYF. The DNA of the CDR3 is TGTGCCAGCCAAGGACTAGCGGGTGACCGGAGGTACGAGCAGTACTTC.

V is TRBV9 and J is TRBJ1-5; no clear D gene. Per germline, CDR1 SGDLS and CDR2 YYNGEE. This CDR3 has 13 residues. V shed 3 bases and J shed 3 bases, with 7 bases lying between them. The CDR3 DNA reads TGTGCCAGCAGCGGACAAAACAATCAGCCCCAGCATTTT. Its translation is CASSGQNNQPQHF.

V and J are TRBV7-2 and TRBJ2-3; TRBD2 agrees at 14 bases. V trimming: 4 bases; J trimming: 2 bases; junction bases outside the gene matches: 5. The CDR3 totals 17 residues. CDR1 and CDR2 from the germline V gene are SGHTA and FQGNSA. CDR3 DNA: TGTGCCAGCAGCTCGGGGACTAGCGGGAGAACCACAGATACGCAGTATTTT. Translating it yields CASSSGTSGRTTDTQYF.

V is TRBV7-3 and J is TRBJ2-1, with D perhaps matching TRBD2 (6 bases). The germline gives CDR1 SGHTA, CDR2 FQGTGA. V dropped 4 bases and J dropped 3 bases, with 13 bases sitting between them. There are 15 residues in the CDR3. This CDR3 reads CASSSFSGNYNEQFF. CDR3 coding DNA: TGTGCCAGCAGCTCGTTTAGCGGAAACTACAATGAGCAGTTCTTC.

The CDR3: CSVSSGGVGTEAFF. Written as DNA, the CDR3 is TGCAGCGTTTCCTCGGGCGGGGTCGGCACTGAAGCTTTCTTT. The V and J genes are TRBV29-1 and TRBJ1-1; D is undetermined. Germline CDR1 is SQVTM and CDR2 is ANQGSEA. The CDR3 runs to 14 residues. The V gene lost 5 bases and the J gene lost 4 bases, with 17 bases spanning the gap.

This rearrangement joins TRBV7-9 to TRBJ1-2, with D hard to call. This CDR3 is 14 amino acids long. Trimming removed 6 bases at V and 1 base at J, with 12 bases between. Germline lookup yields CDR1 SEHNR and CDR2 FQNEAQ (reference sequence). The CDR3 coding sequence is TGTGCCAGCAGAGCGCCAGCCAGTAACTATGGCTACACCTTC. Translated, it gives CASRAPASNYGYTF.

V and J are TRBV6-4 and TRBJ2-7; tentatively, D is TRBD1 (7 bases). Germline CDR1 MRHNA, CDR2 SNTAGT. The V and J ends lost 6 bases and 0 bases respectively, with 12 bases between them. The CDR3 totals 14 residues. The CDR3 is CASRAGQSSYEQYF. The CDR3 bases are TGTGCCAGCAGGGCGGGACAGAGCTCCTACGAGCAGTACTTC.

This clone turned up a few times. The same CDR3 arises from other DNA sequences in this sample as well. The chain has TRBV5-1 and TRBJ2-2; tentative D call: TRBD2 (6 bases). With 5 bases removed from V and 5 bases from J, the gap between germline ends came to 13 bases. CDR1 is SGHRS, CDR2 YFSETQ, per germline. CDR3 size: 14 residues. CDR3: CASSSLGGTGELFF. The CDR3 DNA is TGCGCCAGCAGTTCTCTTGGGGGGACCGGGGAGCTGTTTTTT.

The V and J genes are TRBV7-2 and TRBJ2-7, with TRBD1 as a possible D gene (5 bases). Trimming left V 5 bases short and J 4 bases short, with 15 bases between. The CDR3 has 14 amino acids. The germline gives CDR1 SGHTA, CDR2 FQGNSA. CDR3 nucleotides: TGTGCCAGCAGCCCGGACACCGGTGCGTACGAGCAGTACTTC. It specifies CASSPDTGAYEQYF.

The chain uses TRBV5-4 and TRBJ2-3; D is uncertain. V was cut by 0 bases and J by 4 bases, with 9 bases left in between. This CDR3 contains 14 residues. Germline values: CDR1 SGHNT, CDR2 YYREEE (reference sequence). The CDR3 loop is CASSLAGRADTQYF. The CDR3 DNA follows: TGTGCCAGCAGCTTGGCAGGTAGAGCAGATACGCAGTATTTT. Full variable domain (missing parts from reference TRBV5-4 and TRBJ2-3): ETGVTQSPTHLIKTRGQQVTLRCSSQSGHNTVSWYQQALGQGPQFIFQYYREEENGRGNFPPRFSGLQFPNYSSELNVNALELDDSALYLCASSLAGRADTQYFGPGTRLTVL.

V gene TRBV7-9 combines with J gene TRBJ2-5, with TRBD2 matching over 14 bases. Germline V CDR1 and CDR2: SEHNR, FQNEAQ (reference sequence). The CDR3 contains 17 residues. After removal of 5 bases from V and 6 bases from J, the junction contained 11 bases not matched to a gene. Here the CDR3 DNA reads TGTGCCAGCAGCCCCAGGACTAGCGGGAGGAGAAAGCAGACCCAGTACTTC. This gives the protein CASSPRTSGRRKQTQYF. Variable domain in full (rest from reference TRBV7-9 and TRBJ2-5): DTGVSQNPRHKITKRGQNVTFRCDPISEHNRLYWYRQTLGQGPEFLTYFQNEAQLEKSRLLSDRFSAERPKGSFSTLEIQRTEQGDSAMYLCASSPRTSGRRKQTQYFGPGTRLLVL.

The rearrangement uses TRBV5-4 and TRBJ2-7, with 9 bases identical to TRBD2. The V gene end was trimmed by 1 base and the J gene end by 6 bases; junction bases not matched to a gene: 11. This CDR3 spans 16 amino acids. CDR1 SGHNT and CDR2 YYREEE come from the germline V gene (reference sequence). The CDR3 region is CASSLPLAGFKSEQYF. CDR3 sequence (DNA): TGTGCCAGCAGCTTGCCACTAGCGGGCTTTAAGAGCGAGCAGTACTTC.

The chain links TRBV24-1 to TRBJ2-4; D is perhaps TRBD2 (5 bases). Germline V lookup: CDR1 KGHDR, CDR2 SFDVKD. V was trimmed by 5 bases and J by 9 bases, leaving 19 bases between them. This CDR3 is 15 amino acids long. The CDR3 sequence is CATSGGASPPSIQYF. CDR3 nucleotides: TGTGCCACCAGTGGAGGAGCTAGCCCACCGAGCATTCAGTACTTC.

The J gene is TRBJ2-2, the V gene TRBV27; D is ambiguous. The CDR3 length is 11 residues. V lost 6 bases and J lost 5, with 4 bases in between. Germline CDR1 is MNHEY and CDR2 is SMNVEV (reference sequence). CDR3 in DNA: TGTGCCAGCAGCCTAACCGGGGAGCTGTTTTTT. It yields the protein CASSLTGELFF.

The V gene is TRBV5-1, the J gene TRBJ2-7; weak D call: TRBD2 (5 bases). The CDR3 sequence is 13 residues long. Trimming shortened V by 0 bases and J by 6 bases, and 10 bases separated the two germline ends. Germline CDR1 is SGHRS and CDR2 is YFSETQ. CDR3 residues: CASSLGLFGEQYF. The CDR3 DNA follows: TGCGCCAGCAGCTTGGGACTATTTGGCGAGCAGTACTTC.

V is TRBV24-1 and J is TRBJ2-2; no firm D call. Trimming removed 9 bases at V and 0 bases at J, with 7 bases between. The CDR3 is 13 residues long. CDR1 is KGHDR and CDR2 is SFDVKD in the germline V gene. The DNA of the CDR3 is TGTGCCACCGCTACAGCGAACACCGGGGAGCTGTTTTTT. Amino acid sequence: CATATANTGELFF.

The V gene is TRBV6-6, the J gene TRBJ1-5, with 10 bases lining up with TRBD1. This CDR3 has 13 amino acids. Germline trimming cut 7 bases from V and 6 bases from J; bases unmatched to any gene: 3. Germline V gives CDR1 MNHNY, CDR2 SVGAGI (reference sequence). The CDR3: CASTRQGAQPQHF. Written as DNA, the CDR3 is TGTGCCAGCACAAGACAGGGGGCTCAGCCCCAGCATTTT.

This rearrangement joins TRBV7-8 to TRBJ2-7, with 11 nucleotides matching TRBD1. CDR1 and CDR2 from the germline V gene are SGHVS and FQNEAQ. The CDR3 loop spans 16 amino acids. V trimming: 0 bases; J trimming: 6 bases; junction bases outside the gene matches: 7. The CDR3 protein is CASSLAQWTGGSEQYF. CDR3 sequence (DNA): TGTGCCAGCAGCTTAGCTCAGTGGACAGGGGGCAGCGAGCAGTACTTC.

CDR3 region: CASSKPPQGGNTEAFF. CDR3 DNA: TGTGCCAGTAGTAAACCCCCACAGGGGGGGAACACTGAAGCTTTCTTT. V and J are TRBV19 and TRBJ1-1, with TRBD1 identical over 8 bases. V was clipped by 4 bases and J by 1 base; unmatched bases: 8. Germline V gene data show CDR1 as LNHDA and CDR2 as SQIVND (reference sequence). This CDR3 comprises 16 residues.

Only one count was recorded for this clone. The rearrangement joins TRBV28 to TRBJ1-1; D remains unclear. The CDR3 loop spans 11 amino acids. From germline, CDR1 is MDHEN and CDR2 SYDVKM. V was shortened by 10 bases and J by 5 bases, with 11 bases between the two germline ends. The CDR3 is CATRVGTEAFF. For the CDR3, the DNA is TGTGCCACGCGAGTCGGGACTGAAGCTTTCTTT.

The rearrangement joins TRBV25-1 to TRBJ2-2, with D possibly TRBD2 on 5 matching bases. CDR1 is MGHDK and CDR2 is SYGVNS in the germline V gene. The germline V and J ends were trimmed by 3 bases and 1 base, with 12 bases remaining between them. The CDR3 consists of 16 residues. In DNA form, the CDR3 reads TGTGCCAGCAGTGATTTTGGGAGACAGAACACCGGGGAGCTGTTTTTT. It specifies CASSDFGRQNTGELFF.

The rearrangement links TRBV29-1 to TRBJ2-1; 7 bases agree with TRBD2. V was pared by 4 bases and J by 4 bases, with 10 bases of the junction left unmatched. The CDR3 spans 15 residues. Germline V gene lookup returns CDR1 SQVTM and CDR2 ANQGSEA. The CDR3 spells CSVGVRLAAYNEQFF. CDR3 sequence (DNA): TGCAGCGTTGGGGTTCGACTAGCTGCGTACAATGAGCAGTTCTTC.

Turning to this clone: This same CDR3 is encoded by further DNA sequences in the sample. The chain has TRBV3-1 (or the pseudogene TRBV3-2) and TRBJ1-1; 7 positions match TRBD1. J was trimmed by 6 bases and V by 8 bases; bases with no gene match: 6. The CDR3 extends over 12 amino acids. Germline CDR1 is LGHDT and CDR2 is YNNKEL (reference sequence). CDR3 in amino acids: CASSRQGAEAFF. The CDR3 DNA is TGTGCCAGCTCTCGCCAGGGGGCTGAAGCTTTCTTT.

The gene calls are TRBV11-2 and TRBJ1-2, with 7 nucleotides matching TRBD1. Germline CDR1 reads SGHAT; CDR2 reads FQNNGV. V lost 5 bases to trimming and J lost 5 bases; unmatched junction nucleotides: 2. This CDR3 is built from 12 residues. In DNA form, the CDR3 reads TGTGCCAGCAGCCCAGGGGGGTATGGCTACACCTTC. It translates to CASSPGGYGYTF.

The chain is built from TRBV21-1 and TRBJ2-1; whether TRBD2, the table's D call, matches the DNA was not checked. TRBV21-1 is a pseudogene segment. This CDR3 contains 15 residues. Here the CDR3 reads CASSQEGGRYNEQFF. The DNA for the CDR3 is TGTGCCAGCAGCCAAGAGGGAGGACGCTACAATGAGCAGTTCTTC.

The rearrangement joins TRBV19 to TRBJ1-2; 8 nucleotides line up with TRBD1. CDR3 size: 14 residues. J gave up 9 bases and V 4 bases, and 10 bases lay outside the gene matches. Germline lookup yields CDR1 LNHDA and CDR2 SQIVND (reference sequence). CDR3 sequence reads: CASSTIGTGFSYTF. The CDR3 bases are TGTGCCAGTAGTACCATCGGGACAGGATTCAGCTACACCTTC. Complete variable domain (other parts from reference TRBV19 and TRBJ1-2): DGGITQSPKYLFRKEGQNVTLSCEQNLNHDAMYWYRQDPGQGLRLIYYSQIVNDFQKGDIAEGYSVSREKKESFPLTVTSAQKNPTAFYLCASSTIGTGFSYTFGSGTRLTVV.

This chain links TRBV7-2 with TRBJ1-4; D gene ambiguous. The V end lost 1 base, the J end lost 4 bases, and 7 bases lay between the germline ends. The germline gives CDR1 SGHTA, CDR2 FQGNSA. The CDR3 is made up of 14 amino acids. In DNA form, the CDR3 reads TGTGCCAGCAGCTTAGGCCCGGGTAATGAAAAACTGTTTTTT. Translated, it gives CASSLGPGNEKLFF.

The rearrangement uses TRBV21-1 and TRBJ1-3; the D segment call TRBD1 is taken from the table without a DNA check. TRBV21-1 is described as a pseudogene. The CDR3 is made up of 20 amino acids. The CDR3, as DNA: TGTGCCAGCAGCAAAGGACGACAGGGGGCTAATTTTAGCTCTGGAAACACCATATATTTT. Translation gives CASSKGRQGANFSSGNTIYF.